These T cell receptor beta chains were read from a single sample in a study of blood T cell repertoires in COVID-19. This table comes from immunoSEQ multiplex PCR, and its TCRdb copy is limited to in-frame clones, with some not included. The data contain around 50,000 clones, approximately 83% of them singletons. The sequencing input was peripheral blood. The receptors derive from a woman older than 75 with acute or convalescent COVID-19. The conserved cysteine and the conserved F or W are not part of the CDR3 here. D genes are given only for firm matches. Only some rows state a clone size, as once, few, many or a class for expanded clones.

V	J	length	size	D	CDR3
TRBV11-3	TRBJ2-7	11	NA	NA	ASSFTEESEQY
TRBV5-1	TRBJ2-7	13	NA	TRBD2	ASSLSERGGSEQY
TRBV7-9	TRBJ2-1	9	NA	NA	ASSVRDEQF
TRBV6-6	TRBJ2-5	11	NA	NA	ASSYDSGWTQY
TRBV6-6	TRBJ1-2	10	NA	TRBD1	ASSLGQGGYT
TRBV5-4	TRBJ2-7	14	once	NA	ASSLGGRRSSYEQY
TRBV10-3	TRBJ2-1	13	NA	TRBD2	AIRATSGGAYEQF
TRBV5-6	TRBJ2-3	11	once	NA	ASSFTTTDTQY
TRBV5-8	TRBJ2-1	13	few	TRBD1	ASSYRGVSYNEQF
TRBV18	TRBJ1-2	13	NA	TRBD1	ASSPGQGLGYGYT
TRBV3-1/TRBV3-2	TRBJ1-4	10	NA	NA	ASSTGGEKLF
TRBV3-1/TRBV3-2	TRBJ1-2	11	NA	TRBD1	ASRLTGGGGYT
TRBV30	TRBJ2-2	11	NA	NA	AWDVQGHGELF
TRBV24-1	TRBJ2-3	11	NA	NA	ATSVGATDTQY
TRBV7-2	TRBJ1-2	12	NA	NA	ASSSLEGKYGYT
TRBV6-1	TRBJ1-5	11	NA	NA	ASSENNNQPQH
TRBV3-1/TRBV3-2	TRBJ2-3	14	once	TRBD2	ASSQDWGGGTDTQY
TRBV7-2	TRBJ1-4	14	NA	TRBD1	ASSLQTGRQGEKLF
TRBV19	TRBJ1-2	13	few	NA	ASSIEGTKGYGYT
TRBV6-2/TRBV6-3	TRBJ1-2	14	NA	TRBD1	ASSPHGQGADYGYT
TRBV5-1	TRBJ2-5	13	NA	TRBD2	ASTDSGGPQETQY
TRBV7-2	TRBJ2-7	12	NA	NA	ASSPGTGNYEQY
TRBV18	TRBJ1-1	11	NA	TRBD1	ASSPQGDAEAF
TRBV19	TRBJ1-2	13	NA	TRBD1	ASSEGQVADHGYT
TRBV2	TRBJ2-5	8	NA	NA	ASREETQY
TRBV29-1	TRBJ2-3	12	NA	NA	SATGQSSTDTQY
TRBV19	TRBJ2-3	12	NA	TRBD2	ASSTSGGTDTQY
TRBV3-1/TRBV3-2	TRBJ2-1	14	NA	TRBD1	ASSQRGGAGGNEQF